What follows are 18 T cell receptor beta chains derived from one specimen sequenced in a study of blood T cell repertoires in COVID-19. The method was immunoSEQ multiplex PCR; TCRdb's version includes in-frame clones alone and lacks a portion of them. The sample consists of roughly 370,000 clones, around nine tenths of them appearing once. Specimen: PBMCs or T cells enriched from blood (not recorded which). The source is a woman between 45 and 65 years old who had recovered from COVID-19.

This chain links TRBV29-1 with TRBJ2-5, with TRBD2 matching 8 bases. From germline, CDR1 is SQVTM and CDR2 ANQGSEA. The CDR3 length is 14 residues. V lost 4 bases to trimming and J lost 4 bases; unmatched junction nucleotides: 8. This CDR3 is CSVGGLDVGETQYF. CDR3 nucleotides: TGCAGCGTTGGGGGACTAGACGTCGGAGAGACCCAGTACTTC.

Of note for this clone: This same CDR3 is encoded by further DNA sequences in the sample. In DNA form, the CDR3 reads TGTGCCAGCAGTTTATCCGGCAATCAGCCCCAGCATTTT. Translated: CASSLSGNQPQHF. The genes are TRBV28 and TRBJ1-5; D remains ambiguous. The CDR3 loop spans 13 amino acids. V lost 1 base and J 2 bases, leaving 3 bases between the germline ends. Germline-derived CDR1 and CDR2 are MDHEN and SYDVKM.

V usage is TRBV9 and J usage is TRBJ2-5; 7 bases match TRBD1. This CDR3 has 16 amino acids. Germline lookup yields CDR1 SGDLS and CDR2 YYNGEE. The ends lost 0 bases at V and 5 bases at J; junction bases unmatched: 10. CDR3 amino acids: CASSVALDRTQETQYF. The CDR3 DNA sequence: TGTGCCAGCAGCGTAGCCTTGGACAGGACGCAGGAGACCCAGTACTTC.

This chain uses TRBV10-2 with TRBJ2-3, with 12 bases matching TRBD2. V lost 2 bases to trimming and J lost 2 bases; unmatched junction nucleotides: 8. Germline V gene lookup returns CDR1 WSHSY and CDR2 SAAADI. CDR3 length: 18 residues. The CDR3 region has the DNA TGCGCCAGCAGTGAGCTGGCTAGCGGGGGGGTTTACACAGATACGCAGTATTTT. Protein product: CASSELASGGVYTDTQYF.

This clone was detected a few times. The rearrangement links TRBV5-1 to TRBJ2-5; 12 bases match TRBD2. The CDR3 runs 15 residues. With 2 bases clipped from V and 5 bases from J, the junction kept 4 bases outside the gene matches. From germline, CDR1 is SGHRS and CDR2 YFSETQ. The CDR3 spells CASSFYLAGGETQYF. CDR3 nucleotide sequence: TGCGCCAGCAGCTTTTATCTAGCGGGAGGGGAGACCCAGTACTTC.

This clone was observed once. V and J are TRBV30 and TRBJ2-2; D is unresolved. Germline values: CDR1 GTSNPN, CDR2 SVGIG (reference sequence). Trimming removed 5 bases from V and 6 bases from J, with 16 bases in between. The CDR3 is 14 residues long. The CDR3 loop is CAWRPAVVSGELFF. The CDR3 nucleotides read TGTGCCTGGCGTCCGGCGGTGGTATCCGGGGAGCTGTTTTTT.

The chain recombines TRBV11-3 with TRBJ2-1, with 8 bases fitting TRBD2. Germline V gene sequence: CDR1 SGHNT, CDR2 YENEEA. This CDR3 spans 15 amino acids. V lost 2 bases and J lost 3; bases outside the gene matches: 3. CDR3 DNA sequence: TGTGCCAGCAGCTTATATGGGACTAGCTACAATGAGCAGTTCTTC. Its translation: CASSLYGTSYNEQFF.

This clone has a single count. The V gene is TRBV7-9, the J gene TRBJ2-7; a possible D gene is TRBD1 (5 bases). V lost 5 bases and J 6 bases, leaving 14 bases between the germline ends. The CDR3 sequence is 13 residues long. Per germline, CDR1 SEHNR and CDR2 FQNEAQ (reference sequence). CDR3 sequence: CASSPRQGSEQYF. Written as DNA, the CDR3 is TGTGCCAGCAGCCCCCGCCAGGGAAGCGAGCAGTACTTC.

As DNA, the CDR3 is TGCAGCGTTGAAGATGGTGTGGGAGGGGGGCAGTATTTT. It specifies CSVEDGVGGGQYF. The chain links TRBV29-1 to TRBJ2-3, with TRBD2 as a possible D gene (7 bases). Germline loops: CDR1 SQVTM, CDR2 ANQGSEA. With 0 bases removed from V and 11 bases from J, the gap between germline ends came to 15 bases. CDR3 length equals 13 residues.

This clone appeared a single time. The chain joins TRBV5-1 to TRBJ1-1; 8 positions match TRBD1. CDR3 length: 15 amino acids. V was pared by 2 bases and J by 8 bases, with 11 bases of the junction left unmatched. The germline gives CDR1 SGHRS, CDR2 YFSETQ. The CDR3 DNA is TGCGCCAGCAGCTTATCTTCGGACAGGGTCATCGAAGCTTTCTTT. As protein: CASSLSSDRVIEAFF.

This chain uses TRBV3-1 (or the pseudogene TRBV3-2) with TRBJ2-3, with 10 bases that match TRBD2. The CDR3 spans 15 residues. Germline CDR1 and CDR2: LGHDT and YNNKEL (reference sequence). V lost 4 bases to trimming and J lost 5 bases; unmatched junction nucleotides: 6. CDR3 sequence: CASSLESGGVDTQYF. The CDR3 bases are TGTGCCAGCAGCCTTGAGAGCGGGGGGGTAGATACGCAGTATTTT.

The V gene is TRBV12-3 or TRBV12-4, the J gene TRBJ1-2, with TRBD1 as a possible D gene (5 bases). V shed 5 bases and J shed 7 bases, with 11 bases lying between them. CDR3 length: 12 amino acids. DNA for the CDR3: TGTGCCAGCAGTCCCCCAGACAGTGGCTACACCTTC. Translated, it gives CASSPPDSGYTF.

The V and J genes are TRBV7-9 and TRBJ1-3; 8 nucleotides match TRBD1. V shed 5 bases, J shed 0 bases, and the junction held 3 bases outside the gene matches. Germline V gene data show CDR1 as SEHNR and CDR2 as FQNEAQ (reference sequence). The CDR3 totals 15 residues. CDR3 protein: CASSQGQGSGNTIYF. CDR3 nucleotides: TGTGCCAGCAGCCAAGGACAGGGCTCTGGAAACACCATATATTTT.

The chain uses TRBV5-4 and TRBJ2-3; 8 nucleotides agree with TRBD2. The CDR3 is made up of 15 amino acids. Germline V lookup: CDR1 SGHNT, CDR2 YYREEE (reference sequence). Germline trimming cut 4 bases from V and 9 bases from J; bases unmatched to any gene: 13. The chain's CDR3 is CASSQPGLAGGTQYF. Written as DNA, the CDR3 is TGTGCCAGCAGCCAACCCGGTCTAGCGGGTGGCACGCAGTATTTT. The variable domain in full, completed from reference TRBV5-4 and TRBJ2-3, reads ETGVTQSPTHLIKTRGQQVTLRCSSQSGHNTVSWYQQALGQGPQFIFQYYREEENGRGNFPPRFSGLQFPNYSSELNVNALELDDSALYLCASSQPGLAGGTQYFGPGTRLTVL.

With respect to this clone: At one of its ends the junction is not consistent with the germline gene, which may arise from a read error. CDR3 nucleotides: TGTGCGAGCAGCGATCCCTATACGTATCGGGACAGGGTAGTTAATTATGGCTACACCTTC. The encoded protein is CASSDPYTYRDRVVNYGYTF. This chain links TRBV9 with TRBJ1-2; 9 bases fit TRBD1. CDR3 length: 20 residues. Germline V gene sequence: CDR1 SGDLS, CDR2 YYNGEE.

This chain joins TRBV10-2 and TRBJ1-5; D is perhaps TRBD1 (5 bases). This CDR3 is 15 amino acids long. V was clipped by 3 bases and J by 0 bases, with 9 bases between them. Germline lookup yields CDR1 WSHSY and CDR2 SAAADI. CDR3 nucleotides: TGCGCCAGCAGTGAATCAGGGTATAGCAATCAGCCCCAGCATTTT. This translates into CASSESGYSNQPQHF.

The CDR3 sequence: CASSPAGDAYEQYF. CDR3 nucleotides: TGTGCCAGCTCACCCGCGGGAGATGCCTACGAGCAGTACTTC. This rearrangement joins TRBV18 to TRBJ2-7; 7 positions match TRBD2. In germline, CDR1 is KGHSH, CDR2 LQKENI. V gave up 3 bases and J gave up 2 bases; unmatched junction bases: 4. The CDR3 length is 14 residues.

CDR3 nucleotide sequence: TGTGCCAGCAGTGACCCTTGGGGGGTGACGAGAGAGACCCAGTACTTC. Translation gives CASSDPWGVTRETQYF. The chain combines TRBV2 with TRBJ2-5, with D possibly matching TRBD2 (6 bases). The germline V gene encodes CDR1 SNHLY and CDR2 FYNNEI. V lost 3 bases to trimming and J lost 4 bases, with 18 bases between them. The CDR3 is 16 residues long.